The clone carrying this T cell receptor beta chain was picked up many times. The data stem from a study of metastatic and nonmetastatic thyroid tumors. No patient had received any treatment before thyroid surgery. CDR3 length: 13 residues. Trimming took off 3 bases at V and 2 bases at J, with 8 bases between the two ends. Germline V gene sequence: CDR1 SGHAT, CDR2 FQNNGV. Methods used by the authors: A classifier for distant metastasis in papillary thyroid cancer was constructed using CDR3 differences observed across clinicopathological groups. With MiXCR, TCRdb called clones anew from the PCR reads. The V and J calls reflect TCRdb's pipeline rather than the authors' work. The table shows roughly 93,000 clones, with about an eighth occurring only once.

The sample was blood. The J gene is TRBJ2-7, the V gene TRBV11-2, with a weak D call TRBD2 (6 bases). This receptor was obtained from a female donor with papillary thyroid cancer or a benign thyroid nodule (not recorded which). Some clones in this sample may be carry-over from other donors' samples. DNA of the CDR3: TGTGCCAGCAGCTTTAGCGGAACCTACGAGCAGTACTTC. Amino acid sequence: CASSFSGTYEQYF. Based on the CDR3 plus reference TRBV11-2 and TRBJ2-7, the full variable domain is EAGVAQSPRYKIIEKRQSVAFWCNPISGHATLYWYQQILGQGPKLLIQFQNNGVVDDSQLPKDRFSAERLKGVDSTLKIQPAKLEDSAVYLCASSFSGTYEQYFGPGTRLTVT.